Below, 21 T cell receptor beta chains from the same sample are listed, as sequenced in a study of T cell changes during pregnancy in multiple sclerosis. TCRdb's table, derived via immunoSEQ multiplex PCR, lists solely in-frame clones and lacks some. Of tens of thousands of clones listed, approximately 91% are singletons. The sample here was peripheral blood, taken in the first trimester of pregnancy. The source of these receptors is a female donor with multiple sclerosis, enrolled in a pregnancy study.

This chain links TRBV7-2 with TRBJ2-3; TRBD2 might be the D (5 bases). CDR3 length equals 14 residues. V was shortened by 1 base and J by 6 bases, with 11 bases between the two germline ends. Germline V gene lookup returns CDR1 SGHTA and CDR2 FQGNSA. CDR3 DNA: TGTGCCAGCAGCTTAGGGGGTAGCGTCGATACGCAGTATTTT. The encoded protein is CASSLGGSVDTQYF.

The chain links TRBV10-3 to TRBJ2-3; 8 positions agree with TRBD2. Trimming took 5 bases from V and 0 from J; bases not matched to a gene: 7. CDR1 ENHRY and CDR2 SYGVKD come from the germline V gene. The CDR3 consists of 16 residues. The CDR3: CAISRISGTSTDTQYF. The CDR3 DNA reads TGTGCCATCAGTAGAATTAGCGGGACTAGCACAGATACGCAGTATTTT.

The chain employs TRBV2 and TRBJ2-5, with TRBD2 identical over 11 bases. Per the germline V gene, CDR1 is SNHLY and CDR2 is FYNNEI. After removal of 0 bases from V and 6 bases from J, the junction contained 3 bases not matched to a gene. The length of the CDR3 is 15 residues. Here the CDR3 reads CASSEATSGTKTQYF. The CDR3 nucleotides read TGTGCCAGCAGTGAAGCGACTAGCGGGACGAAGACCCAGTACTTC.

This rearrangement joins TRBV9 to TRBJ2-6; 11 bases line up with TRBD1. The CDR3 totals 17 residues. CDR1 and CDR2 from the germline V gene are SGDLS and YYNGEE. V was clipped by 3 bases and J by 0 bases; unmatched bases: 2. CDR3 sequence reads: CASSGGTGGSGANVLTF. In DNA form, the CDR3 reads TGTGCCAGCAGCGGGGGGACAGGGGGCTCTGGGGCCAACGTCCTGACTTTC.

The V gene is TRBV5-4, the J gene TRBJ1-1, with D perhaps TRBD1 (5 bases). Germline V gene lookup returns CDR1 SGHNT and CDR2 YYREEE (reference sequence). This CDR3 region has 15 residues. Trimming removed 0 bases at V and 1 base at J, with 10 bases between. CDR3: CASSLGRGGNTEAFF. The DNA for the CDR3 is TGTGCCAGCAGCTTGGGGAGGGGAGGGAACACTGAAGCTTTCTTT.

This chain joins TRBV19 and TRBJ1-5, with 8 bases identical to TRBD1. The V segment lost 4 bases and the J segment 1 base; nucleotides outside the gene matches: 9. The CDR3 contains 17 residues. Germline loops: CDR1 LNHDA, CDR2 SQIVND (reference sequence). The CDR3 region is CASSSRTGRESNQPQHF. CDR3 DNA sequence: TGTGCCAGTAGTAGCCGGACAGGGAGGGAGAGCAATCAGCCCCAGCATTTT.

The gene calls are TRBV4-3 and TRBJ2-7, with 15 bases fitting TRBD2. With V trimmed by 1 base and J by 5 bases, 15 bases remained unmatched. Germline V CDR1 and CDR2: LGHNA, YSLEER. The CDR3 is made up of 20 amino acids. The CDR3 region has the DNA TGCGCCAGCAGCCAAGGCGGACTAGCGGGAGGGCTTGACGGTATGCACGAGCAGTACTTC. Its translation is CASSQGGLAGGLDGMHEQYF.

A single count supports this clone. The V and J genes are TRBV5-1 and TRBJ2-7; tentatively, D is TRBD1 (6 bases). CDR3 length: 12 amino acids. Trimming stripped 7 bases from V and 6 bases from J, with 14 bases between. Germline CDR1 SGHRS, CDR2 YFSETQ. In DNA, the CDR3 is TGCGCCAGCGGACAAGGGGGAGCCGAGCAGTACTTC. Translation gives CASGQGGAEQYF.

The CDR3 loop reads CAAPGAGYYNEQFF. The CDR3 coding sequence is TGTGCCGCCCCGGGAGCGGGATACTACAATGAGCAGTTCTTC. This chain uses TRBV14 with TRBJ2-1; 7 bases line up with TRBD2. This CDR3 is built from 14 residues. V lost 11 bases to trimming and J lost 3 bases; unmatched junction nucleotides: 10. In germline, CDR1 is SGHDN, CDR2 FVKESK.

The chain employs TRBV6-1 and TRBJ2-7, with D tentatively TRBD1 (6 bases). The CDR3 consists of 16 residues. Germline V CDR1 and CDR2: MNHNS, SASEGT. V lost 1 base to trimming and J lost 3 bases, with 16 bases between them. CDR3 sequence reads: CASSEGSGAEDYEQYF. The CDR3 DNA follows: TGTGCCAGCAGTGAAGGGTCAGGGGCCGAAGACTACGAGCAGTACTTC.

The chain combines TRBV18 with TRBJ1-1, with a weak D call TRBD1 (6 bases). This CDR3 contains 15 residues. V dropped 6 bases and J dropped 1 base, with 15 bases sitting between them. Germline loops: CDR1 KGHSH, CDR2 LQKENI. CDR3 protein: CASSHDRTWNTEAFF. CDR3 bases: TGTGCCAGCTCTCATGACAGGACATGGAACACTGAAGCTTTCTTT.

The chain couples TRBV19 to TRBJ2-3; TRBD1 is a possible D gene (6 bases). V shed 8 bases and J shed 6 bases, with 21 bases lying between them. CDR3 size: 15 residues. Germline values: CDR1 LNHDA, CDR2 SQIVND (reference sequence). CDR3: CASVPTGSRVDTQYF. The CDR3 nucleotides read TGTGCCAGTGTTCCCACAGGGTCCCGCGTGGATACGCAGTATTTT.

The chain recombines TRBV6-1 with TRBJ2-7; a weak D match, TRBD1 (6 bases). CDR1 is MNHNS and CDR2 is SASEGT in the germline V gene. Trimming left V 4 bases short and J 5 bases short, with 15 bases between. This CDR3 comprises 14 residues. The CDR3 coding sequence is TGTGCCAGCAGTGTCTACAACAGGGAAGACGAGCAGTACTTC. Protein product: CASSVYNREDEQYF.

This clone was detected once. The V gene is TRBV7-9, the J gene TRBJ1-1, with 8 bases lining up with TRBD1. The CDR3 runs to 15 residues. Germline CDR1 is SEHNR and CDR2 is FQNEAQ (reference sequence). After removal of 5 bases from V and 1 base from J, the junction contained 6 bases not matched to a gene. The CDR3: CASSAVTGGNTEAFF. CDR3 DNA: TGTGCCAGCAGCGCCGTTACAGGGGGGAACACTGAAGCTTTCTTT.

This clone showed up just once. V is TRBV6-5 and J is TRBJ2-1, with D possibly being TRBD1 (5 bases). The CDR3 is 14 residues long. Trimming stripped 5 bases from V and 1 base from J, with 9 bases between. Germline CDR1 and CDR2: MNHEY and SVGAGI. The CDR3 nucleotides are TGTGCCAGCAGTGCAGGGCTTTCCTACAATGAGCAGTTCTTC. The encoded protein is CASSAGLSYNEQFF.

The gene calls are TRBV19 and TRBJ1-1, with 7 nucleotides matching TRBD1. The CDR3 loop spans 15 amino acids. V trimming: 3 bases; J trimming: 0 bases; junction bases outside the gene matches: 4. Looked up from germline, CDR1 is LNHDA and CDR2 is SQIVND (reference sequence). The chain's CDR3 is CASSMQGGMNTEAFF. CDR3 nucleotides: TGTGCCAGTAGTATGCAGGGGGGCATGAACACTGAAGCTTTCTTT.

The chain couples TRBV10-2 to TRBJ2-2, with 7 bases aligning to TRBD2. The length of the CDR3 is 15 residues. J was trimmed by 0 bases and V by 8 bases; bases with no gene match: 6. CDR1 and CDR2 from the germline V gene are WSHSY and SAAADI. The chain's CDR3 is CASSASGTNTGELFF. CDR3 coding DNA: TGCGCCAGCTCTGCTAGCGGAACGAACACCGGGGAGCTGTTTTTT.

In its sample, this clone is medium-sized. V gene TRBV5-1 combines with J gene TRBJ1-1; 12 positions agree with TRBD1. This CDR3 spans 16 amino acids. V lost 8 bases to trimming and J lost 0 bases; unmatched junction nucleotides: 8. Germline V gene sequence: CDR1 SGHRS, CDR2 YFSETQ. The CDR3 region has the DNA TGCGCCAGTTTTACCGGGACAGGGGGCATGAACACTGAAGCTTTCTTT. This codes for CASFTGTGGMNTEAFF.

The chain couples TRBV2 to TRBJ2-7; D gene uncertain. Germline-derived CDR1 and CDR2 are SNHLY and FYNNEI. Trimming took 4 bases from V and 0 from J, leaving 10 bases between them. CDR3 length: 14 amino acids. CDR3 coding DNA: TGTGCCAGCAGTGGTGTAGAGAACTCCTACGAGCAGTACTTC. Protein: CASSGVENSYEQYF.

The V call is TRBV10-3, the J call TRBJ2-7, with 8 bases lining up with TRBD1. The CDR3 has 14 amino acids. Germline assignment: CDR1 ENHRY and CDR2 SYGVKD. V lost 8 bases, J lost 5 bases, and 11 bases stayed unmatched. CDR3 sequence (DNA): TGTGCCATCGGTAATGCAGGGGGCGTGGACGAGCAGTACTTC. Its protein product is CAIGNAGGVDEQYF.

The V and J genes are TRBV9 and TRBJ2-2; 8 nucleotides match TRBD1. The J segment lost 6 bases and the V segment lost 3 bases, leaving 4 bases of the junction unmatched. Germline V CDR1 and CDR2: SGDLS, YYNGEE. The CDR3 runs 14 residues. The DNA of the CDR3 is TGTGCCAGCAGCGAGGACAGGGTGGCCGGGGAGCTGTTTTTT. Translating it yields CASSEDRVAGELFF.